This is a list of T cell receptor beta chains from one sample in a study of CD8 T cells in Susac syndrome. TCRdb re-called the immunoSEQ multiplex PCR reads through MiXCR, storing one row per CDR3 protein. The sample holds about 170,000 distinct CDR3 sequences; about 93% are singletons and the top ten take about 0.088%. Source material: CD4+ T cells from PBMCs. The receptors stem from a human donor with multiple sclerosis. The CDR3 runs from the conserved cysteine through the conserved F or W. D genes are given only for firm matches. Expanded clones are given a class, and other clones once, few, many or no size at all.

clone_size j_call d_call v_call cdr3_nt cdr3_aa
. TRBJ2-7 . TRBV28 TGTGCCAGCACACCCAGCAACTTCTACGAGCAGTACTTC CASTPSNFYEQYF
. TRBJ2-3 TRBD2 TRBV5-1 TGCGCCAGCAGCCGTGGGACTAGCGGGAGTGGCGCAGATACGCAGTATTTT CASSRGTSGSGADTQYF
. TRBJ1-2 . TRBV28 TGTGCCAGCAGTTCCCTCGGTGGCTACACCTTC CASSSLGGYTF
. TRBJ2-3 TRBD2 TRBV9 TGTGCCAGCGGGGCGGGGGGATTCACAGATACGCAGTATTTT CASGAGGFTDTQYF
. TRBJ2-1 . TRBV7-3 TGTGCCAGCAGCCTCCTAGCCAGCTCCTACAATGAGCAGTTCTTC CASSLLASSYNEQFF
few TRBJ1-1 TRBD1 TRBV18 TGTGCCAGCTCACGACAGGGCGAGAACACTGAAGCTTTCTTT CASSRQGENTEAFF
once TRBJ1-2 . TRBV15 TGTGCCACCAGCAGAGTTCCTCAGGGTGGCTATGGCTACACCTTC CATSRVPQGGYGYTF
once TRBJ2-7 . TRBV12-3/TRBV12-4 TGTGCCAGCAGTATACAGACAGGCCGCTACGAGCAGTACTTC CASSIQTGRYEQYF
. TRBJ2-2 . TRBV4-2 TGTGCCAGCAGCCAAGATTGGAGTAGCTACAACACCGGGGAGCTGTTTTTT CASSQDWSSYNTGELFF
. TRBJ2-5 . TRBV20-1 TGCAGTGCTAGAGATTCAGGGGGGGGAGAGTACTTC CSARDSGGGEYF
. TRBJ1-2 . TRBV6-2/TRBV6-3 TGTGCCAGCAGTTACTTTGGACAGATCTATGGCTACACCTTC CASSYFGQIYGYTF
. TRBJ1-6 . TRBV19 TGTGCCAGTAAATCGGTCGGGACACCGCCGGGACCCCTCCACTTT CASKSVGTPPGPLHF
. TRBJ2-3 . TRBV6-1 TGTGCCAGCAGCCGCACCCCGGTCGCGGGGAGCACAGATACGCAGTATTTT CASSRTPVAGSTDTQYF
. TRBJ1-2 . TRBV28 TGTGCCAGCAGCCGAACACATCGGGACTATGGCTACACCTTC CASSRTHRDYGYTF
. TRBJ1-1 . TRBV20-1 TGCAGGCTCCAGGGTGTGAACACTGAAGCTTTCTTT CRLQGVNTEAFF
. TRBJ1-1 . TRBV6-5 TGTGCCAGCAGCCTCGGACACGCAGTAGCTGAAGCTTTCTTT CASSLGHAVAEAFF
. TRBJ1-1 . TRBV5-1 TGCGCCAGCAGCTTGGTGCCGGGGGCGGAGGCTGAAGCTTTCTTT CASSLVPGAEAEAFF
. TRBJ2-5 . TRBV10-3 TGTGCCATCAGCAACGGGACATCTTCACAGACCCAGTACTTC CAISNGTSSQTQYF
. TRBJ1-3 . TRBV20-1 TGCAGTGCTAGAGATCCTGGTTCGGGAAACACCATATATTTT CSARDPGSGNTIYF
. TRBJ1-5 . TRBV6-1 TGTGCCAGCAGGGAGGCGCTGACAGTCAATCAGCCCCAGCATTTT CASREALTVNQPQHF
. TRBJ2-5 . TRBV18 TGTGCCAGCTCGTCGGGATTTCAAGAGACCCAGTACTTC CASSSGFQETQYF
. TRBJ1-1 TRBD1 TRBV3-1 TGTGCCAGCAGCCCCCGGGACAGGGGTCCTGAAGCTTTCTTT CASSPRDRGPEAFF
once TRBJ2-6 . TRBV5-1 TGCGCCAGCAGCTTGGCGGGGAACCCCAGTTTTGGGGCCAACGTCCTGACTTTC CASSLAGNPSFGANVLTF
. TRBJ2-5 . TRBV20-1 TGCAGTGCTAGAATCGGGGCAGAGACCCAGTACTTC CSARIGAETQYF
once TRBJ1-5 . TRBV10-3 TGTGCCATCAGTGAAACCTGGGGAGATCAGCCCCAGCATTTT CAISETWGDQPQHF
. TRBJ1-5 . TRBV28 TGTGCCAGCAGTTACGGTTTCGACAGATACTATAGCAATCAGCCCCAGCATTTT CASSYGFDRYYSNQPQHF
. TRBJ2-3 . TRBV11-2 TGTGCCAGCAGCCAGAGGGCCGAAGGCACAGATACGCAGTATTTT CASSQRAEGTDTQYF
once TRBJ2-2 . TRBV5-1 TGCGCCAGCAGCTTGTTGGGTTCCGGGGAGCTGTTTTTT CASSLLGSGELFF
. TRBJ1-1 . TRBV11-2 TGTGCCAGCAGCGTCTACAGGGTAGAACACGCTGAAGCTTTCTTT CASSVYRVEHAEAFF
. TRBJ2-3 . TRBV4-1 TGCGCCAGCAGCCAAGATGAAGATACGCAGTATTTT CASSQDEDTQYF
. TRBJ2-6 . TRBV20-1 TGCAGTGCTAGAGATCGGGAGTACTCTGGGGCCAACGTCCTGACTTTC CSARDREYSGANVLTF
. TRBJ1-6 . TRBV3-1 TGTGCCAGCAGTCCGGCAGTGACAAATTCACCCCTCCACTTT CASSPAVTNSPLHF
. TRBJ1-5 . TRBV6-6 TGTGCCAGCAGTTACGTCGAGACCTTCAATCAGCCCCAGCATTTT CASSYVETFNQPQHF
. TRBJ1-2 . TRBV29-1 TGCAGCGTTGAATCGGTTAACTATGGCTACACCTTC CSVESVNYGYTF
once TRBJ2-2 TRBD2 TRBV7-2 TGTGCCAGCAGCCCTAGCGGGAGGTACGCCGGGGAGCTGTTTTTT CASSPSGRYAGELFF
once TRBJ2-2 . TRBV7-9 TGTGCCAGCAGCCGGGTCATATTAAACACCGGGGAGCTGTTTTTT CASSRVILNTGELFF
. TRBJ1-1 . TRBV14 TGTGCCAGCAGCCCTTACCTAGCGGGAGAAGCTTTCTTT CASSPYLAGEAFF
once TRBJ2-1 . TRBV9 TGTGCCAGCAGCGTAGTTGGAGGCATGGGCTCCTACAATGAGCAGTTCTTC CASSVVGGMGSYNEQFF
. TRBJ1-5 . TRBV7-9 TGTGCCAGCAACAGGGAATACAATCAGCCCCAGCATTTT CASNREYNQPQHF
once TRBJ2-7 TRBD2 TRBV18 TGTGCCAGCTCACCGCTGTCGGGGAGGGCCAATCGCGAGCAGTACTTC CASSPLSGRANREQYF
. TRBJ2-3 . TRBV6-5 TGTGCCAGCAGTTACCTGGGATCCACAGATACGCAGTATTTT CASSYLGSTDTQYF
. TRBJ1-3 . TRBV5-6 TGTGCCAGCAGTCGAGCAGGCTACTCTGGAAACACCATATATTTT CASSRAGYSGNTIYF
. TRBJ1-3 . TRBV18 TGTGCCAGCTCACCATCCGGGACTCCCGGAGACACCATATATTTT CASSPSGTPGDTIYF
. TRBJ1-5 TRBD1 TRBV15 TGTGCCACCTCCCAGGGGGCGAGGCCGTCAGCCCAGCATTTT CATSQGARPSAQHF
. TRBJ2-6 . TRBV7-3 TGTGCCAGCAGCTTACAGATGACTGGGGCCAACGTCCTGACTTTC CASSLQMTGANVLTF
. TRBJ1-2 . TRBV29-1 TGCAGCGTTGTTTCACAGGGAGGGACTTTCGATGGCTACACCTTC CSVVSQGGTFDGYTF
. TRBJ2-5 . TRBV28 TGTGCCAGCAGTTTATCGGGCGGTCAAGAGACCCAGTACTTC CASSLSGGQETQYF
. TRBJ2-7 TRBD2 TRBV20-1 TGCAGTGCCATAGGACTAGCGGGAAGCTCCTACGAGCAGTACTTC CSAIGLAGSSYEQYF
once TRBJ1-2 . TRBV20-1 TGCAGTGCTAGAGATTGGTACAGCAACTATGGCTACACCTTC CSARDWYSNYGYTF
. TRBJ2-3 TRBD2 TRBV12-3/TRBV12-4 TGTGCCAGCAGCAGGACTAGCGGGGTGAGCACAGATACGCAGTATTTT CASSRTSGVSTDTQYF